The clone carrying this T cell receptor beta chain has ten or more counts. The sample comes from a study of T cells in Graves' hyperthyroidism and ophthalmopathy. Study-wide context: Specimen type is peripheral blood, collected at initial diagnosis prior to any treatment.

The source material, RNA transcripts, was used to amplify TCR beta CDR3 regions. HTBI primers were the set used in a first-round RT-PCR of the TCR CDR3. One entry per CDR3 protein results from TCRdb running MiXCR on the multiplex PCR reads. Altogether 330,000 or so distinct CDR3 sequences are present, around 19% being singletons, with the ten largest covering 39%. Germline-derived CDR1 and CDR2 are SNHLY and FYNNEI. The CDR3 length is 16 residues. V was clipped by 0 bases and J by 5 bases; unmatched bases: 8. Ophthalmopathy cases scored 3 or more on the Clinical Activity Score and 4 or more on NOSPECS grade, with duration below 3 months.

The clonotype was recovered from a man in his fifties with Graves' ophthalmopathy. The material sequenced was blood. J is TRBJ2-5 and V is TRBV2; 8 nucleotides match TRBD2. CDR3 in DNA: TGTGCCAGCAGTGAAGCGCTTACGACTAGCGACGAGACCCAGTACTTC. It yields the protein CASSEALTTSDETQYF.